This paragraph covers one TCR beta chain sequence. No antigen is known for it. Per-base quality was not reported, and no clone a single base away is much larger than it. Trimming at the junction amounts to 5 bases on V and 5 bases on J, and the germline ends lie 13 bases apart. The CDR3 numbers 14 residues from cysteine through phenylalanine. Here the CDR3 DNA is all that survives: 42 bases in frame from base 1. CDR1 SGDLS and CDR2 YYNGEE were looked up in the germline V gene. In the paper's terms, the treatment or condition label means: 15 to 20 received Ad26.COV2.S at low or high dose, single or two shots; 5 received placebo; per-sample allocation not given. For vaccine and placebo recipients, repertoires were sequenced using samples collected on day 63 after the first injection. Cohort 1b enrolled about two dozen adults aged 18-55 years at a single site in Boston, USA, between 29 July and 7 August 2020. Ad26.COV2.S consisted of a replication-incompetent adenovirus type 26 vector by which a prefusion-stabilized SARS-CoV-2 spike protein from the original Wuhan strain was expressed.

This sample stems from a study of Ad26.COV2.S vaccination and SARS-CoV-2 variants (TCRdb year 2021). Turning to the overall study: Donors in the vaccine arm were drawn from COV1001, a phase I-IIa trial of Ad26.COV2.S in healthy adults that was multicentre, randomized, double-blind and placebo-controlled. TCRbeta repertoire sequencing served as the tool for gauging how specific and how broad the SARS-CoV-2-reactive T cell receptors were following Ad26.COV2.S vaccination. Blinding of investigators to trial group allocation was maintained during experiments and outcome assessment. Participants in the trial were split at random into five groups of five each, receiving low-dose or high-dose Ad26.COV2.S once or twice, or else placebo on both occasions. Dosing of Ad26.COV2.S was intramuscular, at either 5x10^10 or 1x10^11 viral particles, delivered as one shot or as two shots spaced 56 days apart. A total of around 32 samples were included in the TCR-sequenced set, comprising around 19 Ad26.COV2.S vaccine recipients, 5 placebo recipients and 8 SARS-CoV-2 convalescent individuals.

The research as a whole found: The authors noted that total T cell responses may have been underestimated by the TCR breadth and depth analyses. Vaccine and placebo recipients had similar non-spike TCR breadth, a finding consistent with the vaccine containing only spike. Spike-specific TCR breadth was higher in Ad26.COV2.S recipients than in placebo recipients (P = 0.0014). Comparing responses between vaccine doses or regimens was not something the study was powered to do. After vaccination, spike-specific CD8+ and CD4+ T cell responses were reported to show substantial breadth.

The immunoSEQ Assay was used to sequence TCRbeta CDR3 regions. After extraction, genomic DNA underwent amplification by bias-controlled multiplex PCR, followed by high-throughput sequencing. Processing in the source paper ran as follows. Collapsing and filtering of sequences were performed to quantify the absolute abundance of each unique TCRbeta CDR3 region. Usable DNA was measured by amplifying reference genes present in all nucleated cells, and TCRbeta template counts were normalized to that usable DNA to estimate T cell fraction. Repertoire TCRs were annotated as SARS-CoV-2-specific by exact matching of V gene, CDR3 amino acid sequence and J gene to a known reactive TCR set. MIRA supplied the reference SARS-CoV-2 TCR set, which was filtered for enrichment in COVID-19-positive ImmuneCODE repertoires so that public or cross-reactive TCRs were removed. Drawing on the MIRA antigens, annotated TCRs were analysed further at the level of specific ORF or position within ORF. Breadth was defined as the number of annotated unique rearrangements divided by the total number of unique productive rearrangements, and depth was defined as the summed frequency of the annotated unique rearrangements. Group comparisons of TCR breadth used two-sided Wilcoxon rank-sum tests. Held by TCRdb, this immuneACCESS table contains in-frame sequences only and omits some clones. Under half of the omission traces to an unresolved V gene where checked; the cause of the rest is unknown. The V and J calls and clone size are taken from that table; D and trimming were inferred from the DNA. The sample has about 400,000 clones on record, 83% of them singletons. The top ten hold around 7.4% of the sample.

This clonotype was obtained from a person between 18 and 59 years old who received the Ad26.COV2.S COVID-19 vaccine or a placebo. This specimen consisted of peripheral blood, obtained in a trial of Ad26.COV2.S vaccine versus placebo. The chain was built from TRBV9 and TRBJ2-2; the D gene lacks a confident call. The CDR3 protein sequence reads: CASRGWAGTGELFF. DNA sequence: TGTGCCAGCAGGGGATGGGCCGGTACCGGGGAGCTGTTTTTT. Where the CDR3 stops, the reference TRBV9 and TRBJ2-2 genes take over; the full variable domain is DSGVTQTPKHLITATGQRVTLRCSPRSGDLSVYWYQQSLDQGLQFLIQYYNGEERAKGNILERFSAQQFPDLHSELNLSSLELGDSALYFCASRGWAGTGELFFGEGSRLTVL.